This record looks at one T cell receptor (beta chain) sequence and its context. Trimming stripped 6 bases from V and 2 bases from J, with 8 bases between. Germline V gene data show CDR1 as SGHRS and CDR2 as YFSETQ. This CDR3 region has 12 residues. Followed over time, Seattle patients had been enrolled while infection was active. The data were obtained in a study of blood T cell repertoires in COVID-19. For the study at large: From the United States, Italy and Spain came samples of acute and convalescent COVID-19. Nucleic acid was either cDNA or gDNA, and it came from T cells, B-cell-depleted T cells, or PBMCs.

Only in-frame clones appear in the TCRdb table, and some are missing; sequencing was by immunoSEQ multiplex PCR. This table has 310,000 or so clones, 91% appearing once. The chain combines TRBV5-1 with TRBJ2-5; D gene ambiguous. The sequenced sample was peripheral blood. The source of this sequence is a woman aged 25 to 39 with COVID-19, enrolled during active disease. The CDR3 reads CASMLSQETQYF. In DNA, the CDR3 is TGCGCCAGCATGTTGAGTCAAGAGACCCAGTACTTC.